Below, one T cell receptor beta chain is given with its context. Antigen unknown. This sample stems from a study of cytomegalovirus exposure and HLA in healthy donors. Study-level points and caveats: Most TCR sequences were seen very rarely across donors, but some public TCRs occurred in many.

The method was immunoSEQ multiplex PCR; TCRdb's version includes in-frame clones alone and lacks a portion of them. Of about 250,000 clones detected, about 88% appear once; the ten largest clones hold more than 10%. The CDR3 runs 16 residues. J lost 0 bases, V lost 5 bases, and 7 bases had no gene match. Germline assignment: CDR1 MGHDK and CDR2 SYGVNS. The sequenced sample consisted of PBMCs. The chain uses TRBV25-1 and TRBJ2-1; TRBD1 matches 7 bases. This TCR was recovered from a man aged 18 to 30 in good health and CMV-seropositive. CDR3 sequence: CASSNLQGNSYNEQFF. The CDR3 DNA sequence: TGTGCCAGCAGTAATCTACAGGGGAACTCCTACAATGAGCAGTTCTTC.